The 29 T cell receptor beta chains below come from one sample, sequenced in a study of blood T cell repertoires in COVID-19. The repertoire was sequenced with immunoSEQ multiplex PCR; TCRdb's copy has only in-frame clones and lacks some. The sample has roughly 28,000 clones; 70% to 90% are singletons. The sequenced material came from peripheral blood. These receptors were collected from a human donor in a cohort sampled during active COVID-19.

The rearrangement links TRBV18 to TRBJ1-5, with 7 bases identical to TRBD1. V lost 0 bases and J lost 1; bases outside the gene matches: 0. The CDR3 totals 15 residues. The germline V gene has CDR1 KGHSH and CDR2 LQKENI. In nucleotides, the CDR3 is TGTGCCAGCTCACCACCGGGACAGAGCAATCAGCCCCAGCATTTT. As protein: CASSPPGQSNQPQHF. The complete variable domain, with remaining parts taken from reference TRBV18 and TRBJ1-5, reads NAGVMQNPRHLVRRRGQEARLRCSPMKGHSHVYWYRQLPEEGLKFMVYLQKENIIDESGMPKERFSAEFPKEGPSILRIQQVVRGDSAAYFCASSPPGQSNQPQHFGDGTRLSIL.

The J gene is TRBJ2-5, the V gene TRBV25-1, with TRBD1 identical over 8 bases. The trim removed 4 bases at V and 5 bases at J, leaving 12 bases unmatched. Germline CDR1 is MGHDK and CDR2 is SYGVNS. This CDR3 is built from 16 residues. Written as DNA, the CDR3 is TGTGCCAGCAGTGCTCTCCCTGGACAGGGTGGGGAGACCCAGTACTTC. Protein: CASSALPGQGGETQYF. Combining the CDR3 with reference TRBV25-1 and TRBJ2-5 gives the whole variable domain EADIYQTPRYLVIGTGKKITLECSQTMGHDKMYWYQQDPGMELHLIHYSYGVNSTEKGDLSSESTVSRIRTEHFPLTLESARPSHTSQYLCASSALPGQGGETQYFGPGTRLLVL.

The sample holds a few counts of this clone. The genes are TRBV13 and TRBJ2-3; 7 bases match TRBD2. Germline values: CDR1 PRHDT, CDR2 FYEKMQ (reference sequence). CDR3 length: 13 residues. V shed 10 bases and J 6 bases; nucleotides not matched to a gene: 10. This CDR3 is CATATREGDTQYF. The CDR3 DNA is TGTGCCACCGCGACCAGGGAGGGTGATACGCAGTATTTT.

CDR3 in amino acids: CASSLARGTGELFF. In nucleotides, the CDR3 is TGTGCCAGCAGCTTGGCTCGGGGGACCGGGGAGCTGTTTTTT. This chain joins TRBV5-6 and TRBJ2-2; possibly TRBD2 for D (6 bases). With 0 bases removed from V and 5 bases from J, the gap between germline ends came to 8 bases. CDR3 size: 14 residues. From germline, CDR1 is SGHDT and CDR2 YYEEEE.

In its sample, this clone was seen a few times. The genes are TRBV30 and TRBJ2-1; 13 bases fit TRBD2. This CDR3 is built from 14 residues. The germline V gene has CDR1 GTSNPN and CDR2 SVGIG (reference sequence). The V and J ends lost 8 bases and 3 bases, in that order; junction bases with no gene match: 4. CDR3 protein: CATTSGGFYNEQFF. The CDR3 nucleotides are TGTGCCACGACTAGCGGGGGGTTCTACAATGAGCAGTTCTTC.

This clone was picked up one time. V and J are TRBV5-1 and TRBJ2-6; D might be TRBD1 (6 bases). V lost 2 bases and J lost 1, with 19 bases in between. Germline V lookup: CDR1 SGHRS, CDR2 YFSETQ. The CDR3 runs to 19 residues. DNA for the CDR3: TGCGCCAGCAGCTTAGTCGACAGGAGAGGCGGATCTGGGGCCAACGTCCTGACTTTC. Amino acids: CASSLVDRRGGSGANVLTF.

The chain uses TRBV7-2 and TRBJ2-7; D might be TRBD2 (6 bases). Trimming left V 1 base short and J 0 bases short, with 13 bases between. Germline CDR1 is SGHTA and CDR2 is FQGNSA. The CDR3 loop spans 16 amino acids. The CDR3 DNA reads TGTGCCAGCAGCTTAGTGGGGACTGCGAGCTCCTACGAGCAGTACTTC. Its protein product is CASSLVGTASSYEQYF.

The chain employs TRBV19 and TRBJ2-7, with 9 bases aligning to TRBD1. J lost 3 bases, V lost 5 bases, and 8 bases had no gene match. The V gene's germline CDR1 is LNHDA and CDR2 SQIVND (reference sequence). The CDR3 sequence is 15 residues long. As DNA, the CDR3 is TGTGCCAGTAGTGTCCGGGACAGGGCCGTCTACGAGCAGTACTTC. Encoded protein: CASSVRDRAVYEQYF.

The rearrangement links TRBV3-1 (or the pseudogene TRBV3-2) to TRBJ2-5; 11 bases map to TRBD2. The germline V gene encodes CDR1 LGHDT and CDR2 YNNKEL (reference sequence). The V gene end was trimmed by 4 bases and the J gene end by 4 bases; junction bases not matched to a gene: 2. The CDR3 is 14 amino acids. CDR3 loop: CASSPLAGGETQYF. CDR3 coding DNA: TGTGCCAGCAGCCCCCTAGCGGGAGGAGAGACCCAGTACTTC.

DNA for the CDR3: TGCGCCAGCAGACTGACCAGGGGGCGTAATCCCGGGGAGCTGTTTTTT. Translating gives CASRLTRGRNPGELFF. The chain recombines TRBV23-1 with TRBJ2-2; TRBD1 aligns across 8 bases. TRBV23-1 falls under the ORF class, with uncertain function. V shed 6 bases, J shed 6 bases, and the junction held 12 bases outside the gene matches. The CDR3 runs 16 residues.

The table lists this clone with a count of one. DNA of the CDR3: TGTGCCAGCAGCCCTAGTGGGGGGGCCCAAGAGACCCAGTACTTC. It yields the protein CASSPSGGAQETQYF. The chain employs TRBV7-9 and TRBJ2-5; tentatively, D is TRBD2 (7 bases). CDR1 and CDR2 (germline): SEHNR, FQNEAQ (reference sequence). Deletions cut 5 bases from V and 1 base from J, with 14 bases between. This CDR3 region has 15 residues.

The rearrangement uses TRBV11-1 and TRBJ2-1; 10 bases map to TRBD1. The CDR3 length is 15 residues. Germline CDR1 SGHAT, CDR2 FQDESV (reference sequence). V was pared by 0 bases and J by 7 bases, with 3 bases of the junction left unmatched. The CDR3 reads CASSLARDRGNEQFF. The CDR3 DNA follows: TGTGCCAGCAGCTTAGCTAGGGACAGGGGTAATGAGCAGTTCTTC.

The chain links TRBV10-3 to TRBJ2-7; the match to TRBD2 covers 7 bases. CDR3 length: 15 residues. V was pared by 0 bases and J by 2 bases, with 4 bases of the junction left unmatched. Germline CDR1 and CDR2: ENHRY and SYGVKD. CDR3 region: CAISESIGLAYEQYF. DNA of the CDR3: TGTGCCATCAGTGAGTCGATTGGACTAGCCTACGAGCAGTACTTC.

The V and J genes are TRBV5-1 and TRBJ2-2; D uncertain. The length of the CDR3 is 15 residues. Germline V gives CDR1 SGHRS, CDR2 YFSETQ. Trimming removed 0 bases at V and 0 bases at J, with 6 bases between. The CDR3 loop reads CASSLGRPNTGELFF. The CDR3 nucleotides are TGCGCCAGCAGCTTGGGTCGTCCGAACACCGGGGAGCTGTTTTTT.

The chain joins TRBV3-1 (or the pseudogene TRBV3-2) to TRBJ2-3; TRBD2 matches 9 bases. Looked up from germline, CDR1 is LGHDT and CDR2 is YNNKEL (reference sequence). The CDR3 totals 15 residues. V lost 5 bases and J lost 5; bases outside the gene matches: 8. The CDR3 spells CASSKTSGPGDTQYF. For the CDR3, the DNA is TGTGCCAGCAGCAAAACTAGCGGGCCGGGAGATACGCAGTATTTT.

In its sample, this clone was seen a few times. This same CDR3 is encoded by further DNA sequences in the sample. The V and J genes are TRBV18 and TRBJ2-7, with TRBD2 matching 12 bases. J gave up 2 bases and V 2 bases, and 1 base lay outside the gene matches. The CDR3 contains 15 residues. Germline assignment: CDR1 KGHSH and CDR2 LQKENI. CDR3 residues: CASSPRTSGAYEQYF. DNA for the CDR3: TGTGCCAGCTCACCAAGGACTAGCGGGGCCTACGAGCAGTACTTC.

Only one count was recorded for this clone. The rearrangement uses TRBV5-5 and TRBJ1-2; D is unclear. Per germline, CDR1 SGHKS and CDR2 YYEKEE (reference sequence). Trimming stripped 4 bases from V and 8 bases from J, with 21 bases between. The CDR3 has 15 amino acids. The CDR3 DNA reads TGTGCCAGCAGCAAAGGACGGGGAAAAGAGTGGGGCTACACCTTC. Protein: CASSKGRGKEWGYTF.

The rearrangement links TRBV27 to TRBJ1-1, with D perhaps matching TRBD1 (6 bases). Looked up from germline, CDR1 is MNHEY and CDR2 is SMNVEV (reference sequence). Trimming pared 6 bases from V and 1 base from J, leaving 24 bases between. The CDR3 sequence is 18 residues long. The CDR3 protein is CASSRSGRGLLKNTEAFF. The CDR3 coding sequence is TGTGCCAGCAGCCGCTCAGGCAGGGGCTTATTAAAGAACACTGAAGCTTTCTTT.

The chain uses TRBV25-1 and TRBJ1-1; D is ambiguous. V was cut by 1 base and J by 0 bases, with 6 bases left in between. CDR1 is MGHDK and CDR2 is SYGVNS in the germline V gene. This CDR3 comprises 14 residues. DNA of the CDR3: TGTGCCAGCAGTGAATCAAGCATGAACACTGAAGCTTTCTTT. Protein sequence: CASSESSMNTEAFF.

The chain joins TRBV7-6 to TRBJ2-7, with 7 bases lining up with TRBD2. The V gene end was trimmed by 3 bases and the J gene end by 4 bases; junction bases not matched to a gene: 6. Germline-derived CDR1 and CDR2 are SGHVS and FNYEAQ. The CDR3 has 14 residues. The CDR3 spells CASSLGGGVYEQYF. The CDR3 DNA reads as TGTGCCAGCAGCTTGGGCGGGGGTGTGTACGAGCAGTACTTC.

In DNA, the CDR3 is TGTGCCAGCAGTGAAAGGAGACTATCGAACACCGGGGAGCTGTTTTTT. This codes for CASSERRLSNTGELFF. V usage is TRBV2 and J usage is TRBJ2-2; D is possibly TRBD2 (5 bases). The germline V and J ends were trimmed by 2 bases and 0 bases, with 10 bases remaining between them. The CDR3 extends over 16 amino acids. Per the germline V gene, CDR1 is SNHLY and CDR2 is FYNNEI. Based on the CDR3 plus reference TRBV2 and TRBJ2-2, the full variable domain is EPEVTQTPSHQVTQMGQEVILRCVPISNHLYFYWYRQILGQKVEFLVSFYNNEISEKSEIFDDQFSVERPDGSNFTLKIRSTKLEDSAMYFCASSERRLSNTGELFFGEGSRLTVL.

CDR3 in amino acids: CASSQQGSEQYF. The CDR3 bases are TGTGCCAGCAGCCAACAGGGGAGCGAGCAGTACTTC. The chain joins TRBV11-3 to TRBJ2-7; 7 bases map to TRBD1. The V gene's germline CDR1 is SGHNT and CDR2 YENEEA. With V trimmed by 5 bases and J by 6 bases, 4 bases remained unmatched. The CDR3 covers 12 residues.

V and J are TRBV6-5 and TRBJ2-7, with TRBD1 matching 8 bases. V gave up 5 bases and J gave up 0 bases; unmatched junction bases: 6. Germline V gene sequence: CDR1 MNHEY, CDR2 SVGAGI. The CDR3 totals 15 residues. The CDR3 here is CASSIGTGNSYEQYF. The CDR3 DNA sequence: TGTGCCAGCAGTATAGGGACAGGAAACTCCTACGAGCAGTACTTC.

This chain uses TRBV27 with TRBJ2-1, with 8 nucleotides matching TRBD2. This CDR3 has 13 amino acids. V trimming: 8 bases; J trimming: 7 bases; junction bases outside the gene matches: 7. CDR1 and CDR2 from the germline V gene are MNHEY and SMNVEV (reference sequence). CDR3 protein: CASGGLVGNEQFF. Here the CDR3 DNA reads TGTGCCAGCGGGGGACTAGTAGGGAATGAGCAGTTCTTC.

The CDR3 is CASSLQDMNTEAFF. DNA for the CDR3: TGTGCCAGCTCACTGCAGGACATGAACACTGAAGCTTTCTTT. V and J are TRBV18 and TRBJ1-1; a weak D match, TRBD1 (5 bases). Germline V lookup: CDR1 KGHSH, CDR2 LQKENI. Trimming left V 4 bases short and J 0 bases short, with 9 bases between. This CDR3 comprises 14 residues.

The rearrangement uses TRBV11-2 and TRBJ2-1; 11 bases align to TRBD2. Losses at the gene ends were 1 base for V and 5 bases for J; bases not matched to a gene: 4. Germline lookup yields CDR1 SGHAT and CDR2 FQNNGV. This CDR3 has 16 residues. The CDR3 DNA reads as TGTGCCAGCAGCTTAGTCTTAGCGGGAGGGCACAATGAGCAGTTCTTC. Amino acid sequence: CASSLVLAGGHNEQFF. The whole variable domain, filled in from reference TRBV11-2 and TRBJ2-1, reads EAGVAQSPRYKIIEKRQSVAFWCNPISGHATLYWYQQILGQGPKLLIQFQNNGVVDDSQLPKDRFSAERLKGVDSTLKIQPAKLEDSAVYLCASSLVLAGGHNEQFFGPGTRLTVL.

J is TRBJ1-2 and V is TRBV19, with D perhaps TRBD1 (6 bases). Trimming shortened V by 6 bases and J by 4 bases, and 15 bases separated the two germline ends. The CDR3 covers 14 residues. Germline lookup yields CDR1 LNHDA and CDR2 SQIVND (reference sequence). This chain's CDR3 is CASRYQQGLYGYTF. The CDR3 region has the DNA TGTGCCAGTAGGTACCAACAGGGCCTCTATGGCTACACCTTC. Full variable domain (missing parts from reference TRBV19 and TRBJ1-2): DGGITQSPKYLFRKEGQNVTLSCEQNLNHDAMYWYRQDPGQGLRLIYYSQIVNDFQKGDIAEGYSVSREKKESFPLTVTSAQKNPTAFYLCASRYQQGLYGYTFGSGTRLTVV.

The chain joins TRBV5-1 to TRBJ2-1; 8 bases are a match to TRBD2. The germline V gene has CDR1 SGHRS and CDR2 YFSETQ. CDR3 size: 15 residues. The junction had 4 bases not matched to a gene; V was cut back by 1 base and J by 4 bases. The CDR3 loop reads CASSLNAGGYNEQFF. The CDR3 DNA reads as TGCGCCAGCAGCTTGAACGCGGGGGGATACAATGAGCAGTTCTTC.

The V call is TRBV7-6, the J call TRBJ2-5, with D perhaps matching TRBD1 (6 bases). Germline CDR1 is SGHVS and CDR2 is FNYEAQ. Trimming pared 1 base from V and 5 bases from J, leaving 14 bases between. The CDR3 is 15 residues long. DNA for the CDR3: TGTGCCAGCAGCTTAGGTCAGGGTAGGGGGGAGACCCAGTACTTC. The encoded protein is CASSLGQGRGETQYF. Together with reference TRBV7-6 and TRBJ2-5, the CDR3 gives the full variable domain: GAGVSQSPRYKVTKRGQDVALRCDPISGHVSLYWYRQALGQGPEFLTYFNYEAQQDKSGLPNDRFSAERPEGSISTLTIQRTEQRDSAMYRCASSLGQGRGETQYFGPGTRLLVL.